Listed here are 4 T cell receptor beta chains from one sample, sequenced in a study of identical twins. Via MiXCR, TCRdb re-called the 5' RACE reads, giving one row per CDR3 protein. This table has roughly 250,000 distinct CDR3 sequences, approximately 7.9% appearing once. The data were also submitted as part of a second study, on yellow fever vaccine responses in identical twins.

Sequencing input: CD8+ T cells sorted from blood. All receptors come from a woman aged 18 to 35 in good health.

This clonotype was seen ten or more times. CDR3 bases: TGTGCCAGCAGTTTACCCCCACTAGCGGGGGAACAAGAGACCCAGTACTTC. Encoded protein: CASSLPPLAGEQETQYF. The chain joins TRBV28 to TRBJ2-5; 11 bases align to TRBD2. The CDR3 runs 17 residues. The V gene's germline CDR1 is MDHEN and CDR2 SYDVKM. Losses at the gene ends were 2 bases for V and 2 bases for J; bases not matched to a gene: 7.

This clonotype was recorded many times. The gene calls are TRBV4-1 and TRBJ1-4; 8 positions agree with TRBD1. CDR1 is MGHRA and CDR2 is YSYEKL in the germline V gene. This CDR3 contains 14 residues. Losses at the gene ends were 4 bases for V and 5 bases for J; bases not matched to a gene: 3. The CDR3 loop is CASSLTGVNEKLFF. CDR3 DNA sequence: TGCGCCAGCAGCCTGACAGGGGTCAATGAAAAACTGTTTTTT.

This clonotype showed up just a few times. This chain joins TRBV4-1 and TRBJ2-1; 7 bases map to TRBD2. V was clipped by 3 bases and J by 8 bases; unmatched bases: 7. The CDR3 totals 14 residues. CDR1 is MGHRA and CDR2 is YSYEKL in the germline V gene. CDR3 coding DNA: TGCGCCAGCAGCCAGGGGGGGAGTCGGGATGAGCAGTTCTTC. Amino acid sequence: CASSQGGSRDEQFF.

This clonotype was counted a few times. The V call is TRBV9, the J call TRBJ1-2, with D possibly being TRBD1 (5 bases). Germline CDR1 SGDLS, CDR2 YYNGEE. This CDR3 is built from 13 residues. V dropped 3 bases and J dropped 6 bases, with 12 bases sitting between them. The DNA of the CDR3 is TGTGCCAGCAGCGGGGGCCCGGCCCATGGCTACACCTTC. It translates to CASSGGPAHGYTF.